The 26 T cell receptor beta chains below all came from one sample that was sequenced in a study of blood T cell repertoires in COVID-19 (dated by TCRdb to the early 2020s). Library method: the immunoSEQ multiplex PCR assay. The clones in this table, taken by TCRdb from immuneACCESS, are in-frame only. Not every clone is retained; where verified, under half of the shortfall comes from an unresolved V gene, and the cause of the rest is unknown. The sample table shows 160,000 or so clones, and about 77% are seen once. The ten largest clones capture around 13% of the sample. Sequenced sample: peripheral blood. These receptors all stem from a woman over 75 with acute or convalescent COVID-19.

The chain uses TRBV4-1 and TRBJ2-7, with 10 bases fitting TRBD2. This CDR3 contains 15 residues. The ends lost 1 base at V and 2 bases at J; junction bases unmatched: 2. From germline, CDR1 is MGHRA and CDR2 YSYEKL. CDR3 nucleotide sequence: TGCGCCAGCAGCCAAGTTACTAGCGGGACCTACGAGCAGTACTTC. It specifies CASSQVTSGTYEQYF.

This chain connects TRBV24-1 to TRBJ2-1, with TRBD1 matching over 10 bases. There are 15 residues in the CDR3. Germline V lookup: CDR1 KGHDR, CDR2 SFDVKD. V shed 1 base, J shed 6 bases, and the junction held 2 bases outside the gene matches. CDR3 region: CATSDFWTGGNEQFF. The DNA of the CDR3 is TGTGCCACCAGTGATTTTTGGACAGGGGGCAATGAGCAGTTCTTC.

The V and J genes are TRBV5-1 and TRBJ2-2; TRBD1 is a possible D gene (6 bases). This CDR3 region has 16 residues. Germline V CDR1 and CDR2: SGHRS, YFSETQ. With 4 bases removed from V and 0 bases from J, the gap between germline ends came to 13 bases. The DNA for the CDR3 is TGCGCCAGCAGCAAAGGACAGCTCGCGAACACCGGGGAGCTGTTTTTT. Residues: CASSKGQLANTGELFF.

The V and J genes are TRBV28 and TRBJ2-7, with 14 bases aligning to TRBD2. The V gene's germline CDR1 is MDHEN and CDR2 SYDVKM. The CDR3 is made up of 17 amino acids. Trimming cost V 6 bases and J 3 bases; bases outside gene matches: 10. The CDR3, as DNA: TGTGCCAGCAGATCCGGGACTAGCGGGAGATGGGGCTACGAGCAGTACTTC. Protein product: CASRSGTSGRWGYEQYF.

This clone showed up just once. The chain combines TRBV28 with TRBJ1-2; unclear D gene. This CDR3 is built from 14 residues. CDR1 MDHEN and CDR2 SYDVKM come from the germline V gene. The ends were cut back, 6 bases at V and 0 bases at J, with 11 bases in the middle. The DNA of the CDR3 is TGTGCCAGCAGCTTACCTAGTACTAACTATGGCTACACCTTC. Its protein product is CASSLPSTNYGYTF.

This chain connects TRBV3-1 (or the pseudogene TRBV3-2) to TRBJ2-2; 8 bases align to TRBD1. V lost 7 bases, J lost 5 bases, and 9 bases stayed unmatched. The CDR3 runs 15 residues. Germline V CDR1 and CDR2: LGHDT, YNNKEL (reference sequence). The CDR3 DNA sequence: TGTGCCAGCAACACCGGGACAGGCGCGACCGGGGAGCTGTTTTTT. Translation gives CASNTGTGATGELFF.

This clone has a single count. The rearrangement joins TRBV7-9 to TRBJ2-1; tentatively, D is TRBD1 (7 bases). The CDR3 length is 15 residues. V dropped 5 bases and J dropped 3 bases, with 14 bases sitting between them. CDR1 and CDR2 from the germline V gene are SEHNR and FQNEAQ (reference sequence). The CDR3 region is CASSPQGGLYNEQFF. The CDR3 DNA is TGTGCCAGCAGCCCTCAGGGGGGCCTCTACAATGAGCAGTTCTTC.

The chain has TRBV5-1 and TRBJ2-1, with TRBD2 matching 7 bases. The CDR3 runs to 15 residues. The V and J ends lost 0 bases and 6 bases, in that order; junction bases with no gene match: 6. From germline, CDR1 is SGHRS and CDR2 YFSETQ. The CDR3 loop is CASSLEAGRVNEQFF. CDR3 nucleotides: TGCGCCAGCAGCTTGGAGGCAGGGAGGGTCAATGAGCAGTTCTTC.

This clone was detected only a few times. Other nucleotide sequences from this sample produce the same CDR3. The chain carries TRBV3-1 (or the pseudogene TRBV3-2) and TRBJ1-2; no clear D. This CDR3 is built from 13 residues. Germline values: CDR1 LGHDT, CDR2 YNNKEL (reference sequence). Trimming cost V 1 base and J 7 bases, with 10 bases left between them. This CDR3 reads CASSQGGGSGYTF. The CDR3, as DNA: TGTGCCAGCAGCCAAGGAGGTGGTTCTGGCTACACCTTC.

The chain is built from TRBV19 and TRBJ2-1; 7 nucleotides line up with TRBD1. V was pared by 5 bases and J by 0 bases, with 4 bases of the junction left unmatched. The CDR3 consists of 15 residues. Looked up from germline, CDR1 is LNHDA and CDR2 is SQIVND (reference sequence). The DNA for the CDR3 is TGTGCCAGTAGTGTACAGGGGAGCTCCTACAATGAGCAGTTCTTC. Its protein is CASSVQGSSYNEQFF.

V and J are TRBV11-3 and TRBJ1-3, with D hard to call. The germline V gene has CDR1 SGHNT and CDR2 YENEEA. The CDR3 is 14 amino acids. Trimming stripped 4 bases from V and 0 bases from J, with 7 bases between. CDR3 sequence (DNA): TGTGCCAGCAGCTACAGCGGCTCTGGAAACACCATATATTTT. This codes for CASSYSGSGNTIYF.

The V and J genes are TRBV5-1 and TRBJ1-1; no clear D. Germline V gene lookup returns CDR1 SGHRS and CDR2 YFSETQ. The CDR3 consists of 8 residues. V lost 6 bases and J lost 10, with 4 bases in between. The CDR3 reads CASTRAFF. The CDR3, as DNA: TGCGCCAGCACCCGAGCTTTCTTT.

The V call is TRBV20-1, the J call TRBJ1-4, with D uncertain. Trimming stripped 5 bases from V and 8 bases from J, with 9 bases between. There are 11 residues in the CDR3. CDR1 is DFQATT, CDR2 SNEGSKA, per germline (reference sequence). The CDR3, as DNA: TGCAGTGCTCCCCGCGGGGAAAAACTGTTTTTT. This gives the protein CSAPRGEKLFF.

The chain joins TRBV28 to TRBJ1-5; the match to TRBD1 covers 10 bases. Germline CDR1 and CDR2: MDHEN and SYDVKM. V lost 5 bases, J lost 5 bases, and 9 bases stayed unmatched. The CDR3 extends over 16 amino acids. The CDR3 loop is CASSPSGQGRYQPQHF. CDR3 in DNA: TGTGCCAGCAGTCCGTCGGGACAGGGGCGGTATCAGCCCCAGCATTTT.

This sequence joins TRBV6-5 and TRBJ1-2; D not resolved. Trimming pared 2 bases from V and 3 bases from J, leaving 10 bases between. CDR1 MNHEY and CDR2 SVGAGI come from the germline V gene. The CDR3 totals 14 residues. CDR3 DNA: TGTGCCAGCAGTTACAGCAAGCTAGACTATGGCTACACCTTC. Translation gives CASSYSKLDYGYTF.

This sequence joins TRBV7-9 and TRBJ2-1; 13 bases are a match to TRBD2. This CDR3 comprises 16 residues. Germline V CDR1 and CDR2: SEHNR, FQNEAQ (reference sequence). Trimming cost V 5 bases and J 6 bases; bases outside gene matches: 7. The DNA of the CDR3 is TGTGCCAGCAGCCATACTAGCGGGAGGGCCGTCAATGAGCAGTTCTTC. It specifies CASSHTSGRAVNEQFF.

This chain links TRBV7-9 with TRBJ1-4; 8 bases match TRBD1. The CDR3 loop spans 14 amino acids. The germline V gene encodes CDR1 SEHNR and CDR2 FQNEAQ (reference sequence). Trimming cost V 3 bases and J 8 bases; bases outside gene matches: 5. CDR3 region: CASSLAAGGEKLFF. Here the CDR3 DNA reads TGTGCCAGCAGCTTGGCAGCAGGGGGCGAAAAACTGTTTTTT.

For this clone: This specimen includes other DNA sequences encoding the same CDR3. The chain joins TRBV30 to TRBJ1-5; possibly TRBD1 for D (5 bases). The CDR3 covers 13 residues. The germline V gene has CDR1 GTSNPN and CDR2 SVGIG (reference sequence). The ends were cut back, 0 bases at V and 7 bases at J, with 10 bases in the middle. The CDR3 loop reads CAWSVRGNQPQHF. In nucleotides, the CDR3 is TGTGCCTGGAGTGTACGGGGGAACCAGCCCCAGCATTTT. The full variable domain, rest sourced from reference TRBV30 and TRBJ1-5, is SQTIHQWPATLVQPVGSPLSLECTVEGTSNPNLYWYRQAAGRGLQLLFYSVGIGQISSEVPQNLSASRPQDRQFILSSKKLLLSDSGFYLCAWSVRGNQPQHFGDGTRLSIL.

The CDR3 loop reads CASSTRDRHFLNTEAFF. The CDR3 DNA reads as TGCGCCAGCAGCACCCGGGACAGGCATTTCTTGAACACTGAAGCTTTCTTT. The chain has TRBV5-1 and TRBJ1-1; 8 positions agree with TRBD1. CDR3 length equals 17 residues. Germline V lookup: CDR1 SGHRS, CDR2 YFSETQ. V was clipped by 4 bases and J by 0 bases; unmatched bases: 11. Variable domain in full (rest from reference TRBV5-1 and TRBJ1-1): KAGVTQTPRYLIKTRGQQVTLSCSPISGHRSVSWYQQTPGQGLQFLFEYFSETQRNKGNFPGRFSGRQFSNSRSEMNVSTLELGDSALYLCASSTRDRHFLNTEAFFGQGTRLTVV.

The chain's CDR3 is CATSDSARQGVWNEQFF. CDR3 DNA: TGTGCCACCAGTGATTCGGCTCGTCAGGGGGTATGGAATGAGCAGTTCTTC. This rearrangement joins TRBV24-1 to TRBJ2-1; 7 bases line up with TRBD1. Per the germline V gene, CDR1 is KGHDR and CDR2 is SFDVKD. Trimming removed 2 bases from V and 7 bases from J; junction bases left unmatched: 13. CDR3 length equals 17 residues.

A word on this clone: This same CDR3 is encoded by further DNA sequences in the sample. The gene calls are TRBV7-8 and TRBJ2-3; TRBD2 might be the D (5 bases). Per germline, CDR1 SGHVS and CDR2 FQNEAQ. The CDR3 sequence is 14 residues long. Trimming removed 1 base from V and 15 bases from J, with 20 bases in between. The DNA of the CDR3 is TGTGCCAGCAGCTTAGTGGATAGAGGGATCCGGCAATATTTT. Its protein is CASSLVDRGIRQYF. Together with reference TRBV7-8 and TRBJ2-3, the CDR3 gives the full variable domain: GAGVSQSPRYKVAKRGQDVALRCDPISGHVSLFWYQQALGQGPEFLTYFQNEAQLDKSGLPSDRFFAERPEGSVSTLKIQRTQQEDSAVYLCASSLVDRGIRQYFGPGTRLTVL.

This clone has a handful of counts. V and J are TRBV13 and TRBJ2-7; TRBD1 matches 8 bases. Germline assignment: CDR1 PRHDT and CDR2 FYEKMQ (reference sequence). With 3 bases clipped from V and 2 bases from J, the junction kept 3 bases outside the gene matches. The CDR3 is 14 amino acids. The DNA of the CDR3 is TGTGCCAGCAGCTTCAGGGGGCGAACCTACGAGCAGTACTTC. This sequence encodes CASSFRGRTYEQYF.

This clone was found once. The chain recombines TRBV5-1 with TRBJ2-3; 7 bases match TRBD1. V shed 4 bases, J shed 1 base, and the junction held 3 bases outside the gene matches. The CDR3 is made up of 14 amino acids. CDR1 is SGHRS, CDR2 YFSETQ, per germline. In DNA form, the CDR3 reads TGCGCCAGCAGCCCCGGACAGGGCACAGATACGCAGTATTTT. Translated, it gives CASSPGQGTDTQYF.

This chain joins TRBV2 and TRBJ1-6; 9 bases are shared with TRBD1. Germline V gives CDR1 SNHLY, CDR2 FYNNEI. The CDR3 covers 16 residues. With V trimmed by 3 bases and J by 7 bases, 7 bases remained unmatched. DNA of the CDR3: TGTGCCAGCAGTGATCCGGGACAGGGACGAAATTCACCCCTCCACTTT. Its translation is CASSDPGQGRNSPLHF.

This sequence joins TRBV19 and TRBJ2-2, with a weak D call TRBD2 (6 bases). The CDR3 has 15 amino acids. Trimming shortened V by 6 bases and J by 4 bases, and 15 bases separated the two germline ends. Germline CDR1 is LNHDA and CDR2 is SQIVND (reference sequence). The CDR3 region has the DNA TGTGCCAGTAGAGACCACCGGGACTCCACCGGGGAGCTGTTTTTT. Encoded protein: CASRDHRDSTGELFF.

The CDR3, as DNA: TGTGCCAGCCGCAAGGGACAGGAGAATTCACCCCTCCACTTT. Its protein is CASRKGQENSPLHF. V and J are TRBV27 and TRBJ1-6; the match to TRBD1 covers 8 bases. Germline values: CDR1 MNHEY, CDR2 SMNVEV (reference sequence). The CDR3 covers 14 residues. V lost 8 bases, J lost 7 bases, and 7 bases stayed unmatched.